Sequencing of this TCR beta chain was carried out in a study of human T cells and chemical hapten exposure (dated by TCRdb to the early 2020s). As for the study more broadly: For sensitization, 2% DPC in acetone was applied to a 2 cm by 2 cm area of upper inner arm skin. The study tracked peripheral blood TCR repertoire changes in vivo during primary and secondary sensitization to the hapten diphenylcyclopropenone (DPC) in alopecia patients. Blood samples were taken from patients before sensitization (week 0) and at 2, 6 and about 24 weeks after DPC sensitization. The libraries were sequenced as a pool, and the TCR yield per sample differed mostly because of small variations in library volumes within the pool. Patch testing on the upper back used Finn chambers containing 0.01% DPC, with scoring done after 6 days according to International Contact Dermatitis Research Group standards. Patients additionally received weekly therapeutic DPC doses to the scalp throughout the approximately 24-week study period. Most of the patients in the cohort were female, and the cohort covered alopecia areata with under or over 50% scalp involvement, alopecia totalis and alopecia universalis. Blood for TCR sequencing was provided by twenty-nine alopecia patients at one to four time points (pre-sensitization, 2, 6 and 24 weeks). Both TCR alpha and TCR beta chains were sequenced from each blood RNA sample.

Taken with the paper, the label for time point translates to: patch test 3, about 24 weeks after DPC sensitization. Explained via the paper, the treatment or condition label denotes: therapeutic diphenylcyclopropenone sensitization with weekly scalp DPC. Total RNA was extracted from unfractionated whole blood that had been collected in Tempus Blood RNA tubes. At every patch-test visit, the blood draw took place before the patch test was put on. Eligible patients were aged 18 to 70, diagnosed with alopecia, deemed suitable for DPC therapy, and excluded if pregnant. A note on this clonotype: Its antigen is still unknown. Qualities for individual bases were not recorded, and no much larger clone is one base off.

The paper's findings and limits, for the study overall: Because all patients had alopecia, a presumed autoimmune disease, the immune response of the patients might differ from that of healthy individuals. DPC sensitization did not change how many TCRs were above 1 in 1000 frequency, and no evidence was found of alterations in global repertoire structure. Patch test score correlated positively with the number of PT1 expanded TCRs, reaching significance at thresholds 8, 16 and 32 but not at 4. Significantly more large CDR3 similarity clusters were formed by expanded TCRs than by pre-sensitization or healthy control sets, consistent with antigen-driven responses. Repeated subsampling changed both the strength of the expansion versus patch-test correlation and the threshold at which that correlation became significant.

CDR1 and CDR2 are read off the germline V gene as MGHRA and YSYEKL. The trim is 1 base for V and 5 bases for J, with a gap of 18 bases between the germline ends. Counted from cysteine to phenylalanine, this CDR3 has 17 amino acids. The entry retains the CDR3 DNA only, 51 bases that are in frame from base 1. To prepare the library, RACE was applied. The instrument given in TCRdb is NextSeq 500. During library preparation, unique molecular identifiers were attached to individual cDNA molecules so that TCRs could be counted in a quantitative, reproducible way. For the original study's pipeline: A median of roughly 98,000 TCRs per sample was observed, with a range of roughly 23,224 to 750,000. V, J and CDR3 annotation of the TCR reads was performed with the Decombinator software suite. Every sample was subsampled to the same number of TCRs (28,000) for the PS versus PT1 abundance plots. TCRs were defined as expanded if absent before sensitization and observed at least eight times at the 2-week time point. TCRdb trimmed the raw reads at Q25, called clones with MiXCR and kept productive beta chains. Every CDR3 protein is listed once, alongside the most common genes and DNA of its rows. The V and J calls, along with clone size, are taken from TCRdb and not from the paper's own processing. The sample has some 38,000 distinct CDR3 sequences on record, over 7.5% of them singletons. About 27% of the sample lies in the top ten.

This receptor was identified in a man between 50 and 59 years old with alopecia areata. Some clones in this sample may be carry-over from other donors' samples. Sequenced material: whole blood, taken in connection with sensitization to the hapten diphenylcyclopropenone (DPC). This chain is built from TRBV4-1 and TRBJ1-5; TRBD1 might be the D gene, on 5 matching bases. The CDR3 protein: CASSQAPPSGRDQPQHF. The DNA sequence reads TGCGCCAGCAGCCAAGCCCCTCCATCCGGCAGGGATCAGCCCCAGCATTTT.